This T cell receptor beta chain was captured in a study of patients and donors after allogeneic stem cell transplantation. CDR3 length: 16 amino acids. Trimming removed 2 bases from V and 3 bases from J, with 17 bases in between. Using its own MiXCR run on the RT-PCR reads, TCRdb lists one record per CDR3 protein. The repertoire includes roughly 250,000 distinct CDR3 sequences, roughly 15% of them detected once, and roughly 12% sits in the top ten. This clonotype was seen a handful of times. Sequencing was done on a sample of blood, either unsorted or a sorted T cell fraction (not recorded which). The chain uses TRBV23-1 and TRBJ2-7, with a tentative D call TRBD1 (6 bases). TRBV23-1 is recorded as an ORF, its role being uncertain. The receptor's source is a human donor who was either an allogeneic HSCT recipient or a stem cell or donor lymphocyte infusion donor (not recorded which). It is not recorded whose cells these are; they may come from a transplant donor. CDR3 region: CASSQVCAGENYEQYF. CDR3 nucleotide sequence: TGCGCCAGCAGTCAAGTCTGCGCAGGGGAAAACTACGAGCAGTACTTC.